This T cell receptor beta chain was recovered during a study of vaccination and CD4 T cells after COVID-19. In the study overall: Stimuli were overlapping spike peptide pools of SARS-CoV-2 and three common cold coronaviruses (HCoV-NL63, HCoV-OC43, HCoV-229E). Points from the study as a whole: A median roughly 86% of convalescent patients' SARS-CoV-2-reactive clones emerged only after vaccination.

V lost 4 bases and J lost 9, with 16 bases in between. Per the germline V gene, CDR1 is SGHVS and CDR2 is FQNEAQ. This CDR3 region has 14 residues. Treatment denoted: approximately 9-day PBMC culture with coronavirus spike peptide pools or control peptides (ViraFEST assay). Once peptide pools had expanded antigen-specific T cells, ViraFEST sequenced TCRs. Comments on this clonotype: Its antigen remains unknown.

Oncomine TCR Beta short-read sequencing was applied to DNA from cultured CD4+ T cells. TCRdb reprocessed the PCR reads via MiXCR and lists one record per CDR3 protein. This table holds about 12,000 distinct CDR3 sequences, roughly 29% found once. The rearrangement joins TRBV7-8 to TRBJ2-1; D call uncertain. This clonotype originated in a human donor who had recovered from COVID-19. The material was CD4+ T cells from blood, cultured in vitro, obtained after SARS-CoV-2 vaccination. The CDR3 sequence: CASSSTPSLTEQFF. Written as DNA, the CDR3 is TGTGCCAGCAGCTCGACCCCTAGTTTAACTGAGCAGTTCTTC.